The T cell receptor (beta chain) under discussion was sequenced for a study of T cell repertoires in cytomegalovirus infection. Study in general: Public TCR beta signatures marked donors with CMV infection and the matching HLA.

One entry per CDR3 protein results from TCRdb running MiXCR on the reads. The sample carries 600,000 to 700,000 distinct CDR3 sequences, around 35% recorded once. Study-wide results and limits: Cumulative public TCR beta family frequency identified carriers of CMV plus the relevant HLA.

CDR3 length: 16 residues. Germline V lookup: CDR1 SGHVS, CDR2 FQNEAQ. J lost 4 bases, V lost 4 bases, and 10 bases had no gene match. About this clonotype: Antigen: not known.

This specimen consisted of cultured PBMCs, obtained from culture after CMV antigen stimulation. V is TRBV7-8 and J is TRBJ1-3; 7 bases map to TRBD1. This receptor was taken from a human donor in good health (CMV status not recorded). Some clones in this sample may be carry-over from other donors' samples. CDR3 sequence: CASSSRGGLAGNTIYF. The CDR3 region has the DNA TGTGCCAGCAGCTCCAGGGGGGGGCTTGCCGGAAACACCATATATTTT.